This entry is about one T cell receptor beta chain. Its antigen is unknown. Vbeta (60) and Jbeta (13) primers were used in the PCR. Assay: immunoSEQ multiplex PCR; the TCRdb copy retains only in-frame clones and omits some. In all, the sample yields tens of thousands of clones. In germline, CDR1 is MGHDK, CDR2 SYGVNS. This CDR3 is built from 15 residues. The V and J ends lost 1 base and 7 bases, in that order; junction bases with no gene match: 7. This record comes from a study of cytomegalovirus exposure and HLA in healthy donors. General observations from the study: Analysis was performed later, and it showed HLA-associated TCR beta chains to be more clonally expanded than equally common others. Most observed TCR sequences were rare, whereas some public TCRs were detected in many donors. In all likelihood, a cluster of highly shared sequence variants was a sequencing artifact.

Sequencing was carried out using PBMCs. This receptor was obtained from a woman aged 40 to 50 in good health and CMV-seronegative. The rearrangement links TRBV25-1 to TRBJ2-7; 10 bases match TRBD2. CDR3 protein: CASSESVAGGREQYF. CDR3 DNA: TGTGCCAGCAGTGAATCAGTAGCGGGAGGTCGTGAGCAGTACTTC.